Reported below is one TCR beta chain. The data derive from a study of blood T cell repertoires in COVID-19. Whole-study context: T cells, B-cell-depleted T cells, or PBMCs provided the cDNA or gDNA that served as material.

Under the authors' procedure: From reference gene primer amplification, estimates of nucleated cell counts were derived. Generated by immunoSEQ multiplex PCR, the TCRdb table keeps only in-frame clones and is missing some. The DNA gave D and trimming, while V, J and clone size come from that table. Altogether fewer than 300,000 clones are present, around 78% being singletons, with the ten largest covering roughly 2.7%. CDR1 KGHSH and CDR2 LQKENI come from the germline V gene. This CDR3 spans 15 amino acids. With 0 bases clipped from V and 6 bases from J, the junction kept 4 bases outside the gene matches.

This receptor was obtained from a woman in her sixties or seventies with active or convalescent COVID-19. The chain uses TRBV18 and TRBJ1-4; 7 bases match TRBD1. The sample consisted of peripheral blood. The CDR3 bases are TGTGCCAGCTCACCACCCAACGACAGGGATGAAAAACTGTTTTTT. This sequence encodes CASSPPNDRDEKLFF.